These 27 T cell receptor beta chains share one sample of origin, sequenced in a study of T cells after yellow fever vaccination. MiXCR, run by TCRdb on the 5' RACE reads, gives a single entry per CDR3 protein. Of about 500,000 distinct CDR3 sequences in the sample, less than 20% were seen once. The sample in question was PBMCs, obtained less than 6 days after the first yellow fever vaccination. All receptors derive from a man between 18 and 29 years old who received the YFV17D yellow fever vaccine.

In this sample, this clonotype turned up a few times. The rearrangement links TRBV6-6 to TRBJ2-7; 9 nucleotides agree with TRBD1. From germline, CDR1 is MNHNY and CDR2 SVGAGI (reference sequence). This CDR3 region has 13 residues. Trimming cost V 6 bases and J 2 bases; bases outside gene matches: 2. The CDR3 sequence: CASRRQGAYEQYV. CDR3 coding DNA: TGTGCCAGCAGGCGACAGGGGGCCTACGAGCAGTACGTC.

The V gene is TRBV7-2, the J gene TRBJ2-7; a possible D gene is TRBD1 (6 bases). The CDR3 is 13 residues long. Germline lookup yields CDR1 SGHTA and CDR2 FQGNSA. V gave up 3 bases and J gave up 2 bases, with 8 bases separating them. As DNA, the CDR3 is TGTGCCAGCAGCTTTAACAGGGCCTACGAGCAGTACTTC. It codes for CASSFNRAYEQYF.

V usage is TRBV15 and J usage is TRBJ1-5; 11 nucleotides match TRBD1. The CDR3 contains 19 residues. Germline lookup yields CDR1 LNHNV and CDR2 YYDKDF (reference sequence). V gave up 0 bases and J gave up 1 base; unmatched junction bases: 8. CDR3 bases: TGTGCCACCAGCAGAGATCCAAGGACAGGGGGCGAAAGCAATCAGCCCCAGCATTTT. It yields the protein CATSRDPRTGGESNQPQHF.

This clonotype was found a few times. The rearrangement joins TRBV11-3 to TRBJ2-3; 9 bases agree with TRBD1. The CDR3 loop spans 17 amino acids. Germline V gene sequence: CDR1 SGHNT, CDR2 YENEEA. Trimming took 5 bases from V and 5 from J; bases not matched to a gene: 14. The CDR3 reads CASSKRGATGGQDTQYF. CDR3 bases: TGTGCCAGCAGCAAACGAGGGGCGACAGGGGGTCAAGATACGCAGTATTTT.

The genes are TRBV24-1 and TRBJ2-1; 8 nucleotides match TRBD1. The CDR3 extends over 14 amino acids. Germline assignment: CDR1 KGHDR and CDR2 SFDVKD. The junction had 4 bases not matched to a gene; V was cut back by 7 bases and J by 3 bases. Here the CDR3 reads CATRGQVNYNEQFF. The DNA of the CDR3 is TGTGCCACCAGGGGACAGGTGAACTACAATGAGCAGTTCTTC.

The chain links TRBV5-1 to TRBJ1-2, with 9 bases lining up with TRBD1. Germline trimming cut 2 bases from V and 4 bases from J; bases unmatched to any gene: 12. CDR1 is SGHRS and CDR2 is YFSETQ in the germline V gene. The CDR3 spans 17 residues. The CDR3 protein is CASSLTPDRGKVYGYTF. The CDR3 bases are TGCGCCAGCAGCTTAACCCCTGACAGGGGGAAGGTCTATGGCTACACCTTC.

The chain uses TRBV5-1 and TRBJ2-3; 13 nucleotides match TRBD2. This CDR3 has 17 amino acids. Germline values: CDR1 SGHRS, CDR2 YFSETQ. Germline trimming cut 4 bases from V and 3 bases from J; bases unmatched to any gene: 8. CDR3 sequence reads: CASSTGLAGVLTDTQYF. As DNA, the CDR3 is TGCGCCAGCAGCACTGGACTAGCGGGGGTTCTAACAGATACGCAGTATTTT.

The rearrangement joins TRBV6-1 to TRBJ2-2; a weak D match, TRBD1 (5 bases). Trimming took 8 bases from V and 5 from J, leaving 12 bases between them. The CDR3 covers 13 residues. Germline CDR1 reads MNHNS; CDR2 reads SASEGT. DNA of the CDR3: TGTGCCAGCGCATCAGGGCAGACCGGGGAGCTGTTTTTT. Residues: CASASGQTGELFF.

This chain joins TRBV19 and TRBJ1-6; 7 bases line up with TRBD1. The CDR3 is made up of 14 amino acids. The trim removed 7 bases at V and 7 bases at J, leaving 7 bases unmatched. Germline CDR1 LNHDA, CDR2 SQIVND (reference sequence). Here the CDR3 reads CASNRGQKNSPLHF. In nucleotides, the CDR3 is TGTGCCAGTAACAGGGGACAGAAAAATTCACCCCTCCACTTT.

This chain connects TRBV24-1 to TRBJ2-5; D is unresolved. The CDR3 spans 12 residues. V lost 4 bases to trimming and J lost 3 bases, with 5 bases between them. Germline CDR1 is KGHDR and CDR2 is SFDVKD. As DNA, the CDR3 is TGTGCCACCAGTGACCCTAAAGAGACCCAGTACTTC. As protein: CATSDPKETQYF.

This clonotype was recorded a few times. The chain carries TRBV12-3 or TRBV12-4 and TRBJ2-1; possibly TRBD2 for D (6 bases). Trimming removed 7 bases at V and 10 bases at J, with 14 bases between. CDR3 length: 12 amino acids. The CDR3 bases are TGTGCCAGCACCCGCGGGGACCTGGAGCAGTTCTTC. The encoded protein is CASTRGDLEQFF.

The chain recombines TRBV3-1 with TRBJ1-1; D remains ambiguous. The V gene lost 7 bases and the J gene lost 5 bases, with 26 bases spanning the gap. The CDR3 contains 17 residues. Looked up from germline, CDR1 is LGHDT and CDR2 is YNNKEL (reference sequence). CDR3 coding DNA: TGTGCCAGCACCACGCGAGGGAGGCTGAGTGGTGGGACTGAAGCTTTCTTT. This codes for CASTTRGRLSGGTEAFF.

The chain joins TRBV5-6 to TRBJ1-1; D is undetermined. V was cut by 2 bases and J by 11 bases, with 10 bases left in between. The CDR3 covers 11 residues. Germline lookup yields CDR1 SGHDT and CDR2 YYEEEE. Written as DNA, the CDR3 is TGTGCCAGCAGCTTTGAAAATGAGGCTTTCTTT. Protein product: CASSFENEAFF.

The rearrangement joins TRBV5-6 to TRBJ1-1; D remains ambiguous. The germline V gene has CDR1 SGHDT and CDR2 YYEEEE. Trimming stripped 1 base from V and 3 bases from J, with 10 bases between. This CDR3 spans 14 amino acids. This CDR3 reads CASSLSWVYTEAFF. The CDR3 nucleotides are TGTGCCAGCAGCTTGTCTTGGGTGTACACTGAAGCTTTCTTT. The full variable domain, with the rest looked up from reference TRBV5-6 and TRBJ1-1, is DAGVTQSPTHLIKTRGQQVTLRCSPKSGHDTVSWYQQALGQGPQFIFQYYEEEERQRGNFPDRFSGHQFPNYSSELNVNALLLGDSALYLCASSLSWVYTEAFFGQGTRLTVV.

This clonotype was seen more than once but under ten times. CDR3 coding DNA: TGTGCCAGCAGCTTGAGCTCTACTGGCACTAGCGGGGGGGCCGCCGGGGAGCTGTTTTTT. It is translated as CASSLSSTGTSGGAAGELFF. The rearrangement uses TRBV11-2 and TRBJ2-2; 13 positions agree with TRBD2. Germline CDR1 SGHAT, CDR2 FQNNGV. After removal of 3 bases from V and 6 bases from J, the junction contained 16 bases not matched to a gene. The CDR3 length is 20 residues.

The chain combines TRBV12-3 or TRBV12-4 with TRBJ2-2; D is uncertain. The CDR3 covers 15 residues. V shed 4 bases and J shed 3 bases, with 12 bases lying between them. This CDR3 reads CASSSGRLDTGELFF. CDR3 bases: TGTGCCAGCAGTTCGGGTCGGCTAGACACCGGGGAGCTGTTTTTT.

The genes are TRBV3-1 and TRBJ1-5; 9 nucleotides agree with TRBD1. V gave up 1 base and J gave up 6 bases; unmatched junction bases: 7. The CDR3 spans 16 residues. Germline V gene data show CDR1 as LGHDT and CDR2 as YNNKEL (reference sequence). CDR3 amino acids: CASSQGGGQGGQPQHF. CDR3 nucleotide sequence: TGTGCCAGCAGCCAAGGAGGGGGACAGGGTGGTCAGCCCCAGCATTTT.

This clonotype was seen a few times. The chain combines TRBV5-1 with TRBJ2-1; 11 bases agree with TRBD2. CDR1 is SGHRS and CDR2 is YFSETQ in the germline V gene. The length of the CDR3 is 16 residues. Germline trimming cut 2 bases from V and 0 bases from J; bases unmatched to any gene: 1. CDR3 in DNA: TGCGCCAGCAGCTTACTAGCGGGGGTCTCCTACAATGAGCAGTTCTTC. Translating gives CASSLLAGVSYNEQFF.

This clonotype was counted between two and nine times. The chain combines TRBV6-1 with TRBJ1-2; D call uncertain. The germline gives CDR1 MNHNS, CDR2 SASEGT. Trimming shortened V by 5 bases and J by 4 bases, and 14 bases separated the two germline ends. The CDR3 length is 14 residues. CDR3 nucleotides: TGTGCCAGCAGTAAAGGTTCGCTGGCCTATGGCTACACCTTC. Translated: CASSKGSLAYGYTF.

This clonotype showed up just a few times. J is TRBJ1-2 and V is TRBV4-3; D remains unclear. The length of the CDR3 is 14 residues. Per the germline V gene, CDR1 is LGHNA and CDR2 is YSLEER. V was clipped by 0 bases and J by 4 bases, with 9 bases between them. CDR3 sequence (DNA): TGCGCCAGCAGCCAAGAGCGGTGGTCCTATGGCTACACCTTC. It specifies CASSQERWSYGYTF.

This rearrangement joins TRBV5-6 to TRBJ2-2; 9 positions agree with TRBD1. V lost 5 bases to trimming and J lost 7 bases; unmatched junction nucleotides: 9. CDR1 SGHDT and CDR2 YYEEEE come from the germline V gene. CDR3 length equals 15 residues. CDR3 bases: TGTGCCAGCAGATACATTACAGGGGGCGGCGGGGAGCTGTTTTTT. This translates into CASRYITGGGGELFF.

In its sample, this clonotype was seen many times. V gene TRBV4-2 combines with J gene TRBJ2-5; possibly TRBD2 for D (5 bases). Germline-derived CDR1 and CDR2 are LGHNA and YNFKEQ. CDR3 length: 16 amino acids. Trimming shortened V by 0 bases and J by 3 bases, and 14 bases separated the two germline ends. The CDR3: CASSQDLRRGKETQYF. CDR3 nucleotides: TGTGCCAGCAGCCAAGATCTCCGACGGGGTAAAGAGACCCAGTACTTC.

This clonotype was observed a few times. This chain links TRBV29-1 with TRBJ2-2, with 8 nucleotides matching TRBD1. The V gene end was trimmed by 5 bases and the J gene end by 5 bases; junction bases not matched to a gene: 4. Germline CDR1 and CDR2: SQVTM and ANQGSEA. This CDR3 has 13 residues. Here the CDR3 reads CSVQWDRTGELFF. In DNA form, the CDR3 reads TGCAGCGTTCAGTGGGACAGGACCGGGGAGCTGTTTTTT.

This clonotype showed up just a few times. V gene TRBV7-2 combines with J gene TRBJ2-5, with D possibly matching TRBD1 (5 bases). Germline values: CDR1 SGHTA, CDR2 FQGNSA. Deletions cut 4 bases from V and 1 base from J, with 10 bases between. The CDR3 consists of 14 residues. For the CDR3, the DNA is TGTGCCAGCAGCTCAAATCAGGGCCAAGAGACCCAGTACTTC. Protein sequence: CASSSNQGQETQYF.

This chain links TRBV5-6 with TRBJ2-1; a weak D match, TRBD2 (7 bases). The CDR3 totals 15 residues. Germline CDR1 SGHDT, CDR2 YYEEEE. Trimming pared 2 bases from V and 2 bases from J, leaving 11 bases between. The CDR3 reads CASSLRGGAYNEQFF. CDR3 nucleotides: TGTGCCAGCAGCTTAAGGGGGGGCGCCTACAATGAGCAGTTCTTC. The entire variable domain, with the rest obtained from reference TRBV5-6 and TRBJ2-1, is as follows: DAGVTQSPTHLIKTRGQQVTLRCSPKSGHDTVSWYQQALGQGPQFIFQYYEEEERQRGNFPDRFSGHQFPNYSSELNVNALLLGDSALYLCASSLRGGAYNEQFFGPGTRLTVL.

The sample holds a few counts of this clonotype. The V gene is TRBV20-1, the J gene TRBJ2-5; D remains ambiguous. Germline CDR1 is DFQATT and CDR2 is SNEGSKA (reference sequence). This CDR3 comprises 14 residues. V was trimmed by 5 bases and J by 3 bases, leaving 16 bases between them. DNA for the CDR3: TGCAGTGCTCTAGGTGGGTGGGCAGAAGAGACCCAGTACTTC. Translated: CSALGGWAEETQYF.

The genes are TRBV10-2 and TRBJ2-3; possible D gene TRBD1, 5 bases. The CDR3 is made up of 13 amino acids. V dropped 2 bases and J dropped 5 bases, with 8 bases sitting between them. Germline V gives CDR1 WSHSY, CDR2 SAAADI. The CDR3 DNA sequence: TGCGCCAGCAGTGAGCAGGGTCAAGATACGCAGTATTTT. Translation gives CASSEQGQDTQYF.